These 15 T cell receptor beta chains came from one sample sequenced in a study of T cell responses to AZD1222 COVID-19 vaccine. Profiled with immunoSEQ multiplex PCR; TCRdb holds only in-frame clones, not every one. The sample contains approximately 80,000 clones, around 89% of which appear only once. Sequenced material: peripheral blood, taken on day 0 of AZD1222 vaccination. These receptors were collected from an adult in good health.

CDR3 residues: CASSLGTVTEAFF. DNA for the CDR3: TGTGCCAGCAGCCTTGGGACAGTCACTGAAGCTTTCTTT. This chain connects TRBV2 to TRBJ1-1, with TRBD1 matching over 7 bases. The junction had 5 bases not matched to a gene; V was cut back by 6 bases and J by 4 bases. The V gene's germline CDR1 is SNHLY and CDR2 FYNNEI. CDR3 length equals 13 residues.

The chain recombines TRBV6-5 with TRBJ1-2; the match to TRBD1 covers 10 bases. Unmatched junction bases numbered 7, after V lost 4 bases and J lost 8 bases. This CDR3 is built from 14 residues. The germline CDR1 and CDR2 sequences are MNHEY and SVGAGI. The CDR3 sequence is CASSSLRQGAGYTF. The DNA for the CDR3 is TGTGCCAGCAGTTCTTTGCGACAGGGGGCCGGCTACACCTTC.

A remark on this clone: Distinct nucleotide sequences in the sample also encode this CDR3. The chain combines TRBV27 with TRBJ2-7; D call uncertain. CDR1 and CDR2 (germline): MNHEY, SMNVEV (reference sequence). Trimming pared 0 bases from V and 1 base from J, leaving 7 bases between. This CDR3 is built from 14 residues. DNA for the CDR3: TGTGCCAGCAGTTTATCCACCCTTTCCTACGAGCAGTACTTC. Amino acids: CASSLSTLSYEQYF.

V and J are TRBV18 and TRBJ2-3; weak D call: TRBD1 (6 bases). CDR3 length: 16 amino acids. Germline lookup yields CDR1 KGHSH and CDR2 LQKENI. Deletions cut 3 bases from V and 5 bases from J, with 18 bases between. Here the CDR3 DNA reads TGTGCCAGCTCACCCTCAGGGGACACGAAGAGAGATACGCAGTATTTT. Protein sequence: CASSPSGDTKRDTQYF.

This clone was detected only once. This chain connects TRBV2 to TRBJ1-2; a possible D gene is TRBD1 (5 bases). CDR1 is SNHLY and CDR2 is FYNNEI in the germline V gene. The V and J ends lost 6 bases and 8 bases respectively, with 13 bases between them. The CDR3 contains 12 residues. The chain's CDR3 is CASSSTGLGYTF. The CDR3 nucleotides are TGTGCCAGCAGCAGTACAGGCCTCGGCTACACCTTC.

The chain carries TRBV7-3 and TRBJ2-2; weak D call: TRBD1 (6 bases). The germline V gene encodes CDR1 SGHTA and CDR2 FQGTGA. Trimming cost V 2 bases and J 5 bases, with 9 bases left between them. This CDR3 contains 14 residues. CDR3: CASSLVGATGELFF. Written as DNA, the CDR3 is TGTGCCAGCAGCTTAGTGGGGGCTACCGGGGAGCTGTTTTTT.

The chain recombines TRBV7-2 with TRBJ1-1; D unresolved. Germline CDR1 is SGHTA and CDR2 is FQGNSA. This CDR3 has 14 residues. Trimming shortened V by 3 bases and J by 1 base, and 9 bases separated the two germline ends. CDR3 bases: TGTGCCAGCAGCTTCCCTCGACGGAACACTGAAGCTTTCTTT. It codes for CASSFPRRNTEAFF.

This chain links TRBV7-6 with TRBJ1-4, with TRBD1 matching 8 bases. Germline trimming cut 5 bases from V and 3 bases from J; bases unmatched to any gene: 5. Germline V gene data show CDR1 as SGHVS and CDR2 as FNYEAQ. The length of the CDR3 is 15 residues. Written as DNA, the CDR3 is TGTGCCAGCAGCCCCGGACAGGGACCTAATGAAAAACTGTTTTTT. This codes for CASSPGQGPNEKLFF.

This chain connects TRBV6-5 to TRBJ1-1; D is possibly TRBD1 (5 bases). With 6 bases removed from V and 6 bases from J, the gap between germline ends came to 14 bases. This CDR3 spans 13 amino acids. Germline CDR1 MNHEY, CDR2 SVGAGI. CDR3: CASSYGGFSEAFF. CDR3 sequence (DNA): TGTGCCAGCAGCTACGGGGGATTCTCTGAAGCTTTCTTT.

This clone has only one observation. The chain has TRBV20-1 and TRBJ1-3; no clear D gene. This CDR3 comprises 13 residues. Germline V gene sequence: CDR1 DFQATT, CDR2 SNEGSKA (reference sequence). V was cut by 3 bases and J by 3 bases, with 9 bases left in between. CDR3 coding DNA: TGCAGTGCTAGTGAACCGCTTGGAAACACCATATATTTT. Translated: CSASEPLGNTIYF.

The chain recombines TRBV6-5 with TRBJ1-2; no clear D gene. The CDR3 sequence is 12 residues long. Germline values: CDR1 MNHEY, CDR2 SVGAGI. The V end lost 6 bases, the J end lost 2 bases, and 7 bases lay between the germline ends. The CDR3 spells CASSQLNYGYTF. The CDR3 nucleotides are TGTGCCAGCAGCCAGCTGAACTATGGCTACACCTTC.

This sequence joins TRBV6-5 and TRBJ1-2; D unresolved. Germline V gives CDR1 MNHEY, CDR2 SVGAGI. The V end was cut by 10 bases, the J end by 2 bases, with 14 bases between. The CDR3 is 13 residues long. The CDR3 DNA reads TGTGCCACGTACGGGCCGCAAAACTATGGCTACACCTTC. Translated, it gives CATYGPQNYGYTF.

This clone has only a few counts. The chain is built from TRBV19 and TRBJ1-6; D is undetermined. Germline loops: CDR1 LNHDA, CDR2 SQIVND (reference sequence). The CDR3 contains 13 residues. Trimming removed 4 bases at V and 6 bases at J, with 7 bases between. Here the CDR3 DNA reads TGTGCCAGTAGTACCCTCAGTAATTCACCCCTCCACTTT. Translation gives CASSTLSNSPLHF.

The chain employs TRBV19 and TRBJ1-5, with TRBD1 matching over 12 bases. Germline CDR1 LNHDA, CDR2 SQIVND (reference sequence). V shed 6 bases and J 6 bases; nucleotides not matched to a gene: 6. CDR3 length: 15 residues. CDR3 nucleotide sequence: TGTGCCAGTAGAACAGGGGACAGGGGGCGTCAGCCCCAGCATTTT. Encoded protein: CASRTGDRGRQPQHF.

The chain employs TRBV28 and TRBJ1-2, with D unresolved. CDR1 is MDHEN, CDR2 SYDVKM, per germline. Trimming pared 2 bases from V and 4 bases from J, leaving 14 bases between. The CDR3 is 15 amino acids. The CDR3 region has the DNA TGTGCCAGCAGTTTACCAGTGATGATGAGCTATGGCTACACCTTC. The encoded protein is CASSLPVMMSYGYTF.